Below are 30 T cell receptor beta chains sequenced from a single sample in a study of T cells after posttransplantation cyclophosphamide. Cyclophosphamide on days +3 and +4 followed busulfan-fludarabine conditioning and a marrow graft. Sequencing used immunoSEQ multiplex PCR; TCRdb keeps in-frame clones, though not all of them. The sample includes 30,000 to 45,000 clones, around 80% of them seen just once. The material was CD4+ T cells sorted from blood, obtained about 1,900 days after a stem cell transplant with posttransplant cyclophosphamide. These receptors were collected from a female patient aged 40 to 50 who received an allogeneic stem cell transplant from a related donor, was CMV-positive, and had no GVHD. Some T cells may be supplied by the graft donor.

The chain carries TRBV11-1 and TRBJ2-7; D may be TRBD2 (6 bases). This CDR3 is 14 amino acids long. From germline, CDR1 is SGHAT and CDR2 FQDESV (reference sequence). V lost 3 bases and J 7 bases, leaving 16 bases between the germline ends. The CDR3 bases are TGTGCCAGCAGCTTCTGGTCCAGGGAGGAAGAGCAGTACTTC. It specifies CASSFWSREEEQYF.

The J gene is TRBJ2-3, the V gene TRBV29-1, with D possibly TRBD1 on 6 matching bases. The CDR3 length is 12 residues. The V end was cut by 7 bases, the J end by 5 bases, with 13 bases between. In germline, CDR1 is SQVTM, CDR2 ANQGSEA. CDR3 nucleotide sequence: TGCAGCGGACAGGAGAGTGGAGATACGCAGTATTTT. This gives the protein CSGQESGDTQYF.

This clone appeared once. V and J are TRBV28 and TRBJ1-1; maybe TRBD1 (6 bases). The length of the CDR3 is 14 residues. Germline values: CDR1 MDHEN, CDR2 SYDVKM. Trimming removed 7 bases at V and 1 base at J, with 13 bases between. The DNA for the CDR3 is TGTGCCAGCACATACGGACAGAGGAACACTGAAGCTTTCTTT. This sequence encodes CASTYGQRNTEAFF.

The chain joins TRBV5-6 to TRBJ2-3; the match to TRBD2 covers 10 bases. This CDR3 comprises 16 residues. The germline V gene has CDR1 SGHDT and CDR2 YYEEEE. J lost 0 bases, V lost 4 bases, and 5 bases had no gene match. The CDR3 loop is CASSTGAGGSTDTQYF. Written as DNA, the CDR3 is TGTGCCAGCAGCACAGGAGCGGGGGGGAGCACAGATACGCAGTATTTT.

The gene calls are TRBV6-6 and TRBJ1-5; D not certain. V lost 2 bases and J lost 3, with 8 bases in between. Germline lookup yields CDR1 MNHNY and CDR2 SVGAGI (reference sequence). The CDR3 extends over 14 amino acids. The CDR3 loop reads CASSYVDINQPQHF. CDR3 coding DNA: TGTGCCAGCAGTTACGTAGACATCAATCAGCCCCAGCATTTT.

This chain joins TRBV7-9 and TRBJ2-7, with D possibly TRBD1 on 5 matching bases. The CDR3 has 12 amino acids. Germline loops: CDR1 SEHNR, CDR2 FQNEAQ (reference sequence). The germline V and J ends were trimmed by 2 bases and 4 bases, with 6 bases remaining between them. The CDR3 DNA reads TGTGCCAGCAGCTTACAGGGATACGAGCAGTACTTC. It yields the protein CASSLQGYEQYF.

This clone occurred once. The chain is built from TRBV7-9 and TRBJ1-6, with a possible D match to TRBD1 (6 bases). This CDR3 comprises 15 residues. CDR1 is SEHNR, CDR2 FQNEAQ, per germline (reference sequence). Trimming cost V 1 base and J 10 bases, with 14 bases left between them. As DNA, the CDR3 is TGTGCCAGCAGCTTAGTTACAGGGTGGGGCTCACCCCTCCACTTT. Translating gives CASSLVTGWGSPLHF.

The V and J genes are TRBV2 and TRBJ1-6, with 10 bases identical to TRBD1. The CDR3 length is 16 residues. Looked up from germline, CDR1 is SNHLY and CDR2 is FYNNEI. Losses at the gene ends were 5 bases for V and 6 bases for J; bases not matched to a gene: 7. CDR3 DNA: TGTGCCAGCAGTAGAGCCGGGACAGGGGCTAATTCACCCCTCCACTTT. Translation: CASSRAGTGANSPLHF.

The chain combines TRBV7-3 with TRBJ2-3, with 8 bases lining up with TRBD2. Unmatched junction bases numbered 3, after V lost 4 bases and J lost 0 bases. There are 15 residues in the CDR3. CDR1 and CDR2 (germline): SGHTA, FQGTGA. The CDR3 DNA reads as TGTGCCAGCAGCTCTAGCGGGTCCAGCACAGATACGCAGTATTTT. This translates into CASSSSGSSTDTQYF.

The chain recombines TRBV5-1 with TRBJ2-1, with 9 nucleotides matching TRBD2. Germline CDR1 and CDR2: SGHRS and YFSETQ. The trim removed 4 bases at V and 9 bases at J, leaving 11 bases unmatched. The CDR3 contains 15 residues. The chain's CDR3 is CASSPLGGGGTEQFF. The DNA of the CDR3 is TGCGCCAGCAGCCCCCTTGGCGGGGGGGGGACTGAGCAGTTCTTC.

The gene calls are TRBV2 and TRBJ2-7, with D tentatively TRBD1 (5 bases). The V gene lost 6 bases and the J gene lost 0 bases, with 12 bases spanning the gap. Germline V gene sequence: CDR1 SNHLY, CDR2 FYNNEI. There are 14 residues in the CDR3. The CDR3 nucleotides read TGTGCCAGCAGAAAGATACAGGCCTCCTACGAGCAGTACTTC. Protein product: CASRKIQASYEQYF.

J is TRBJ1-6 and V is TRBV6-6; D is perhaps TRBD1 (5 bases). V lost 4 bases to trimming and J lost 10 bases, with 20 bases between them. The CDR3 runs 16 residues. Looked up from germline, CDR1 is MNHNY and CDR2 is SVGAGI (reference sequence). The DNA for the CDR3 is TGTGCCAGCAGTTCACCCGGGACGGGGGTGGACTCACCCCTCCACTTT. Amino acid sequence: CASSSPGTGVDSPLHF.

V gene TRBV7-2 combines with J gene TRBJ1-2; the match to TRBD1 covers 10 bases. The germline V gene has CDR1 SGHTA and CDR2 FQGNSA. The CDR3 sequence is 14 residues long. With 5 bases clipped from V and 6 bases from J, the junction kept 6 bases outside the gene matches. As DNA, the CDR3 is TGTGCCAGCAGCCCGCGGACAGGGGGTCATGGCTACACCTTC. It is translated as CASSPRTGGHGYTF.

The chain is built from TRBV25-1 and TRBJ1-3; 8 bases agree with TRBD1. The CDR3 is 15 residues long. Germline CDR1 reads MGHDK; CDR2 reads SYGVNS. Losses at the gene ends were 5 bases for V and 4 bases for J; bases not matched to a gene: 7. The chain's CDR3 is CASSSRQGSGNTIYF. CDR3 nucleotides: TGTGCCAGCAGTAGCCGACAGGGGTCCGGAAACACCATATATTTT.

The chain combines TRBV5-1 with TRBJ1-4; possible D gene TRBD1, 6 bases. The CDR3 totals 15 residues. V was trimmed by 3 bases and J by 1 base, leaving 10 bases between them. CDR1 is SGHRS, CDR2 YFSETQ, per germline. This chain's CDR3 is CASSYQQGTNEKLFF. CDR3 DNA sequence: TGCGCCAGCAGCTACCAACAGGGAACTAATGAAAAACTGTTTTTT. The complete variable domain, with remaining parts taken from reference TRBV5-1 and TRBJ1-4, reads KAGVTQTPRYLIKTRGQQVTLSCSPISGHRSVSWYQQTPGQGLQFLFEYFSETQRNKGNFPGRFSGRQFSNSRSEMNVSTLELGDSALYLCASSYQQGTNEKLFFGSGTQLSVL.

CDR3 in amino acids: CASSLSTSSGEGTQYF. The CDR3 DNA follows: TGCGCCAGCAGCCTGAGCACGTCTAGCGGGGAAGGGACCCAGTACTTC. The J gene is TRBJ2-5, the V gene TRBV4-3; 9 bases line up with TRBD2. The CDR3 is 16 residues long. CDR1 is LGHNA and CDR2 is YSLEER in the germline V gene. With V trimmed by 4 bases and J by 7 bases, 13 bases remained unmatched.

This clone appeared a single time. The CDR3 DNA sequence: TGTGCCAGCAGGGGAATTCAGGGGCAGGAGAACTATGGCTACACCTTC. Translated, it gives CASRGIQGQENYGYTF. This sequence joins TRBV5-6 and TRBJ1-2; D possibly corresponds to TRBD1 (6 bases). Looked up from germline, CDR1 is SGHDT and CDR2 is YYEEEE. This CDR3 has 16 amino acids. Deletions cut 5 bases from V and 2 bases from J, with 19 bases between.

The J gene is TRBJ2-2, the V gene TRBV9, with a tentative D call TRBD2 (6 bases). The germline V gene encodes CDR1 SGDLS and CDR2 YYNGEE. V lost 2 bases and J 0 bases, leaving 14 bases between the germline ends. This CDR3 is built from 17 residues. The CDR3 DNA reads as TGTGCCAGCAGCGTCGGGGGACGGACTACGAACACCGGGGAGCTGTTTTTT. This gives the protein CASSVGGRTTNTGELFF. Complete variable domain (other parts from reference TRBV9 and TRBJ2-2): DSGVTQTPKHLITATGQRVTLRCSPRSGDLSVYWYQQSLDQGLQFLIQYYNGEERAKGNILERFSAQQFPDLHSELNLSSLELGDSALYFCASSVGGRTTNTGELFFGEGSRLTVL.

The rearrangement links TRBV28 to TRBJ1-1; TRBD1 matches 7 bases. With V trimmed by 6 bases and J by 1 base, 8 bases remained unmatched. The CDR3 length is 15 residues. Germline lookup yields CDR1 MDHEN and CDR2 SYDVKM. The CDR3 loop reads CASSRTGNSNTEAFF. In DNA, the CDR3 is TGTGCCAGCAGCCGGACAGGAAACTCGAACACTGAAGCTTTCTTT.

The rearrangement links TRBV19 to TRBJ2-7; D is perhaps TRBD1 (5 bases). Germline V gene data show CDR1 as LNHDA and CDR2 as SQIVND (reference sequence). V lost 3 bases to trimming and J lost 3 bases, with 24 bases between them. The CDR3 totals 18 residues. CDR3 bases: TGTGCCAGTAGTATTACTGCCCCCAACAACAGGTCTTTCTACGAGCAGTACTTC. Amino acids: CASSITAPNNRSFYEQYF.

V gene TRBV28 combines with J gene TRBJ1-6; TRBD1 agrees at 7 bases. V lost 6 bases and J lost 6; bases outside the gene matches: 8. The CDR3 has 15 amino acids. Germline V CDR1 and CDR2: MDHEN, SYDVKM. CDR3 nucleotide sequence: TGTGCCAGCAGGCCGACAGGGCCTCCTAATTCACCCCTCCACTTT. It translates to CASRPTGPPNSPLHF.

CDR3 loop: CASSQLAGVNEQFF. The CDR3 DNA sequence: TGCGCCAGCAGCCAATTGGCGGGGGTGAATGAGCAGTTCTTC. V and J are TRBV4-1 and TRBJ2-1; 7 nucleotides agree with TRBD2. The V segment lost 2 bases and the J segment 7 bases; nucleotides outside the gene matches: 5. This CDR3 comprises 14 residues. Looked up from germline, CDR1 is MGHRA and CDR2 is YSYEKL.

The chain joins TRBV6-1 to TRBJ1-1; 9 nucleotides agree with TRBD1. There are 15 residues in the CDR3. CDR1 is MNHNS, CDR2 SASEGT, per germline. The V and J ends lost 5 bases and 0 bases, in that order; junction bases with no gene match: 4. CDR3 sequence: CASSPRQGVNTEAFF. The CDR3 region has the DNA TGTGCCAGCAGTCCCCGACAGGGGGTGAACACTGAAGCTTTCTTT.

The chain employs TRBV5-1 and TRBJ2-2; 10 bases align to TRBD2. This CDR3 has 19 amino acids. Per germline, CDR1 SGHRS and CDR2 YFSETQ. J gave up 8 bases and V 1 base, and 17 bases lay outside the gene matches. The CDR3 region is CASSLRAVAIAGGRGELFF. CDR3 DNA sequence: TGCGCCAGCAGCTTGCGAGCAGTCGCAATAGCGGGGGGCCGTGGGGAGCTGTTTTTT.

The CDR3 loop is CASSLSLAGGALRNEQFF. CDR3 DNA sequence: TGTGCCAGCAGCTTATCACTAGCGGGGGGGGCCCTTCGCAATGAGCAGTTCTTC. The chain uses TRBV7-2 and TRBJ2-1, with 13 bases matching TRBD2. The CDR3 totals 18 residues. Germline CDR1 and CDR2: SGHTA and FQGNSA. The V and J ends lost 2 bases and 6 bases, in that order; junction bases with no gene match: 10.

The rearrangement joins TRBV6-7 to TRBJ1-1, with a tentative D call TRBD1 (5 bases). TRBV6-7 is an ORF; its function is uncertain. This CDR3 is built from 15 residues. With 0 bases removed from V and 4 bases from J, the gap between germline ends came to 12 bases. The CDR3 bases are TGTGCCAGCAGTTACTCGGGGGGGAGGGGCACTGAAGCTTTCTTT. Protein product: CASSYSGGRGTEAFF.

This clone was picked up a small number of times. The chain uses TRBV11-2 and TRBJ2-7; 9 positions match TRBD2. This CDR3 has 17 residues. CDR1 and CDR2 (germline): SGHAT, FQNNGV. The junction had 10 bases not matched to a gene; V was cut back by 4 bases and J by 0 bases. The CDR3 loop is CASSSILKRGDSYEQYF. The CDR3 nucleotides are TGTGCCAGCAGCTCTATACTCAAGCGGGGGGACTCCTACGAGCAGTACTTC.

The chain couples TRBV18 to TRBJ1-1; D remains unclear. The V and J ends lost 4 bases and 1 base respectively, with 10 bases between them. Germline loops: CDR1 KGHSH, CDR2 LQKENI. This CDR3 comprises 14 residues. The CDR3 loop reads CASSLSGPNTEAFF. For the CDR3, the DNA is TGTGCCAGCTCACTCTCAGGCCCGAACACTGAAGCTTTCTTT.

The chain uses TRBV27 and TRBJ2-3, with TRBD1 identical over 8 bases. From germline, CDR1 is MNHEY and CDR2 SMNVEV (reference sequence). The CDR3 runs 14 residues. J was trimmed by 10 bases and V by 0 bases; bases with no gene match: 6. CDR3 sequence: CASSLSTGTGPQYF. CDR3 bases: TGTGCCAGCAGTTTATCGACCGGGACAGGCCCGCAGTATTTT.

In its sample, this clone was seen once. The chain carries TRBV15 and TRBJ1-1; D is undetermined. Trimming removed 1 base at V and 1 base at J, with 7 bases between. CDR1 and CDR2 (germline): LNHNV, YYDKDF (reference sequence). The length of the CDR3 is 14 residues. CDR3 DNA sequence: TGTGCCACCAGCAGAGGTACGGGGAACACTGAAGCTTTCTTT. As protein: CATSRGTGNTEAFF.